These 18 T cell receptor beta chains were sequenced from one sample in a study of blood T cell repertoires in COVID-19. The protocol was immunoSEQ multiplex PCR, while the TCRdb copy is restricted to in-frame clones and leaves out a portion. Among around 250,000 clones, approximately 85% were seen once, and the ten largest hold approximately 2%. What was sequenced was PBMCs or T cells enriched from blood (not recorded which). The receptors were gathered from a woman aged 45-59 years who had recovered from COVID-19.

As DNA, the CDR3 is TGTGCCAGCATGAGAACGGGATCCAACACTGAAGCTTTCTTT. Translation gives CASMRTGSNTEAFF. This sequence joins TRBV27 and TRBJ1-1; no clear D gene. Looked up from germline, CDR1 is MNHEY and CDR2 is SMNVEV (reference sequence). The CDR3 has 14 amino acids. V gave up 7 bases and J gave up 2 bases, with 14 bases separating them.

This chain joins TRBV6-6 and TRBJ1-2; the match to TRBD1 covers 11 bases. Germline CDR1 and CDR2: MNHNY and SVGAGI (reference sequence). J was trimmed by 4 bases and V by 3 bases; bases with no gene match: 7. This CDR3 has 16 amino acids. DNA of the CDR3: TGTGCCAGCAGTTATACCTGGGACAGGGGGGTCTATGGCTACACCTTC. Translation gives CASSYTWDRGVYGYTF.

The rearrangement joins TRBV3-1 (or the pseudogene TRBV3-2) to TRBJ2-1; D might be TRBD2 (6 bases). CDR1 LGHDT and CDR2 YNNKEL come from the germline V gene (reference sequence). The CDR3 contains 19 residues. Trimming left V 2 bases short and J 0 bases short, with 20 bases between. The CDR3 DNA reads as TGTGCCAGCAGCCAATATGCGGCTGATAGCGGACTCTCCTACAATGAGCAGTTCTTC. This encodes CASSQYAADSGLSYNEQFF.

The CDR3 loop reads CASSQEGGSDYEQYF. CDR3 sequence (DNA): TGCGCCAGCAGCCAAGAGGGCGGGAGTGATTACGAGCAGTACTTC. V and J are TRBV4-1 and TRBJ2-7, with 7 bases identical to TRBD2. The germline CDR1 and CDR2 sequences are MGHRA and YSYEKL. This CDR3 comprises 15 residues. J gave up 4 bases and V 0 bases, and 6 bases lay outside the gene matches.

DNA of the CDR3: TGCGCCAGCAGCTCAACTCCGGGACAGGGGACAGATACGCAGTATTTT. Translating gives CASSSTPGQGTDTQYF. This chain joins TRBV5-1 and TRBJ2-3; 10 nucleotides match TRBD1. CDR3 length equals 16 residues. The V gene's germline CDR1 is SGHRS and CDR2 YFSETQ. Losses at the gene ends were 3 bases for V and 3 bases for J; bases not matched to a gene: 7.

The rearrangement uses TRBV28 and TRBJ2-7; 7 bases agree with TRBD2. The CDR3 has 16 amino acids. J lost 6 bases, V lost 5 bases, and 16 bases had no gene match. CDR1 is MDHEN and CDR2 is SYDVKM in the germline V gene. CDR3 protein: CASSPGGWRVPLEQYF. In DNA, the CDR3 is TGTGCCAGCAGTCCCGGGGGGTGGAGAGTCCCCCTCGAGCAGTACTTC.

The chain couples TRBV28 to TRBJ1-2; 9 bases line up with TRBD1. The V and J ends lost 3 bases and 2 bases, in that order; junction bases with no gene match: 10. Germline V gives CDR1 MDHEN, CDR2 SYDVKM. CDR3 length equals 17 residues. CDR3 sequence reads: CASSLGQGGIFNYGYTF. The CDR3, as DNA: TGTGCCAGCAGTTTGGGACAGGGAGGAATTTTCAACTATGGCTACACCTTC.

This chain links TRBV28 with TRBJ2-5, with 8 bases identical to TRBD2. The germline V gene encodes CDR1 MDHEN and CDR2 SYDVKM. This CDR3 has 14 amino acids. With 6 bases clipped from V and 3 bases from J, the junction kept 6 bases outside the gene matches. CDR3 region: CASRPPGGKETQYF. The CDR3, as DNA: TGTGCCAGCAGGCCTCCGGGGGGGAAAGAGACCCAGTACTTC.

This rearrangement joins TRBV19 to TRBJ1-2; 10 positions match TRBD1. The CDR3 spans 18 residues. CDR1 and CDR2 (germline): LNHDA, SQIVND (reference sequence). Losses at the gene ends were 3 bases for V and 3 bases for J; bases not matched to a gene: 13. The CDR3 region is CASSIEFLWDRGDYGYTF. The CDR3, as DNA: TGTGCCAGTAGTATTGAATTCCTTTGGGACAGGGGAGACTATGGCTACACCTTC.

The V call is TRBV29-1, the J call TRBJ1-5; possible D gene TRBD1, 6 bases. V lost 7 bases, J lost 5 bases, and 12 bases lay in between. Looked up from germline, CDR1 is SQVTM and CDR2 is ANQGSEA. This CDR3 region has 12 residues. The CDR3 region is CSAGQRDQPQHF. CDR3 nucleotides: TGCAGCGCAGGACAGAGAGATCAGCCCCAGCATTTT.

V and J are TRBV19 and TRBJ2-1; 8 bases fit TRBD2. J gave up 9 bases and V 3 bases, and 7 bases lay outside the gene matches. Per the germline V gene, CDR1 is LNHDA and CDR2 is SQIVND (reference sequence). The CDR3 contains 14 residues. CDR3 coding DNA: TGTGCCAGTAGTATTGTCGGGAGGGCCGGTGAGCAGTTCTTC. This sequence encodes CASSIVGRAGEQFF.

This rearrangement joins TRBV5-5 to TRBJ1-3; D is undetermined. Trimming cost V 7 bases and J 0 bases, with 11 bases left between them. CDR1 and CDR2 from the germline V gene are SGHKS and YYEKEE (reference sequence). This CDR3 region has 14 residues. CDR3 sequence (DNA): TGTGCCAGCGGCCGACAAGGCTCTGGAAACACCATATATTTT. Protein product: CASGRQGSGNTIYF.

The CDR3 DNA reads TGTGCCATCAGCACAGGGACCCCCTATGGCTACACCTTC. Its protein is CAISTGTPYGYTF. V usage is TRBV10-3 and J usage is TRBJ1-2, with a weak D call TRBD1 (6 bases). The CDR3 contains 13 residues. Germline V gene sequence: CDR1 ENHRY, CDR2 SYGVKD. V lost 6 bases, J lost 4 bases, and 12 bases lay in between.

The chain recombines TRBV7-2 with TRBJ1-5; D unresolved. With 2 bases removed from V and 5 bases from J, the gap between germline ends came to 4 bases. This CDR3 has 12 amino acids. The V gene's germline CDR1 is SGHTA and CDR2 FQGNSA. The CDR3 is CASSLSHQPQHF. As DNA, the CDR3 is TGTGCCAGCAGCTTAAGCCATCAGCCCCAGCATTTT.

This chain connects TRBV7-8 to TRBJ1-2; the D is unclear. Germline CDR1 and CDR2: SGHVS and FQNEAQ. The V end lost 1 base, the J end lost 4 bases, and 13 bases lay between the germline ends. This CDR3 has 15 amino acids. Written as DNA, the CDR3 is TGTGCCAGCAGCTTAGGGTTGGAGGGCGGCTATGGCTACACCTTC. Amino acid sequence: CASSLGLEGGYGYTF.

This chain joins TRBV28 and TRBJ1-2, with 7 bases lining up with TRBD1. V shed 5 bases and J 6 bases; nucleotides not matched to a gene: 9. This CDR3 region has 14 residues. Looked up from germline, CDR1 is MDHEN and CDR2 is SYDVKM. The CDR3 protein is CASSTSLTGHGYTF. The CDR3 DNA follows: TGTGCCAGCAGTACTTCCCTGACAGGGCATGGCTACACCTTC.

CDR3 sequence (DNA): TGCAGCGTTGGGTTTAGTGACACTGAAGCTTTCTTT. Its protein product is CSVGFSDTEAFF. The V gene is TRBV29-1, the J gene TRBJ1-1; D remains unclear. Germline CDR1 is SQVTM and CDR2 is ANQGSEA. The germline V and J ends were trimmed by 4 bases and 3 bases, with 9 bases remaining between them. CDR3 length: 12 residues.

The chain combines TRBV10-3 with TRBJ1-2; 9 bases align to TRBD1. The junction had 4 bases not matched to a gene; V was cut back by 4 bases and J by 4 bases. The V gene's germline CDR1 is ENHRY and CDR2 SYGVKD. CDR3 length: 14 residues. Here the CDR3 reads CAISADRGPYGYTF. CDR3 bases: TGTGCCATCAGTGCGGACAGGGGCCCCTATGGCTACACCTTC.